Shown below are 24 T cell receptor beta chains from a single sample sequenced in a study of CD8+ T cells in alopecia areata. RNA, once extracted, was reverse transcribed into cDNA for use as the sequencing template. Generated by immunoSEQ multiplex PCR, the TCRdb table keeps only in-frame clones and is missing some. The sample lists 150,000 to 200,000 clones, 55% occurring once. Sequencing was done on a sample of CD4+ T cells sorted from blood. The source of these receptors is a human donor in good health.

This clone has ten or more counts. This chain links TRBV29-1 with TRBJ2-1; TRBD2 matches 11 bases. With 4 bases clipped from V and 3 bases from J, the junction kept 5 bases outside the gene matches. This CDR3 has 15 residues. CDR1 is SQVTM and CDR2 is ANQGSEA in the germline V gene. The CDR3 sequence: CSVGTSGSSYNEQFF. CDR3 nucleotides: TGCAGCGTTGGAACTAGCGGGAGCAGCTACAATGAGCAGTTCTTC.

The rearrangement links TRBV5-4 to TRBJ2-1; D ambiguous. V was clipped by 3 bases and J by 10 bases, with 11 bases between them. The CDR3 is made up of 12 amino acids. The V gene's germline CDR1 is SGHNT and CDR2 YYREEE (reference sequence). The DNA for the CDR3 is TGTGCCAGCAGCTCAAAGTCTGGGGAGCAGTTCTTC. Amino acid sequence: CASSSKSGEQFF.

For this clone: Other DNA variants within this sample encode the same CDR3. The genes are TRBV29-1 and TRBJ2-7, with D possibly matching TRBD2 (5 bases). Germline values: CDR1 SQVTM, CDR2 ANQGSEA. The CDR3 spans 12 residues. Trimming removed 6 bases from V and 3 bases from J, with 12 bases in between. The CDR3 coding sequence is TGCAGCGTGGGCCCTGGGAGCTACGAGCAGTACTTC. It encodes CSVGPGSYEQYF.

This chain joins TRBV18 and TRBJ2-7; 8 bases map to TRBD2. With 3 bases clipped from V and 0 bases from J, the junction kept 7 bases outside the gene matches. Germline V gene lookup returns CDR1 KGHSH and CDR2 LQKENI. This CDR3 is built from 16 residues. In DNA form, the CDR3 reads TGTGCCAGCTCACCGCGCGGACTAGCAACCTCCTACGAGCAGTACTTC. It is translated as CASSPRGLATSYEQYF.

The chain is built from TRBV29-1 and TRBJ1-1; perhaps TRBD1 as D (6 bases). Looked up from germline, CDR1 is SQVTM and CDR2 is ANQGSEA. This CDR3 has 12 amino acids. Trimming pared 6 bases from V and 4 bases from J, leaving 12 bases between. Written as DNA, the CDR3 is TGCAGCGTGAGGGGGGCGGTCACTGAAGCTTTCTTT. Translating gives CSVRGAVTEAFF.

The chain employs TRBV15 and TRBJ1-1; D not resolved. Germline CDR1 and CDR2: LNHNV and YYDKDF (reference sequence). V lost 0 bases, J lost 0 bases, and 5 bases lay in between. The CDR3 contains 14 residues. The CDR3 coding sequence is TGTGCCACCAGCAGAGACCTGATGAACACTGAAGCTTTCTTT. Encoded protein: CATSRDLMNTEAFF.

The genes are TRBV9 and TRBJ1-4; D remains ambiguous. The CDR3 loop spans 15 amino acids. Germline V lookup: CDR1 SGDLS, CDR2 YYNGEE. V lost 0 bases and J lost 6, with 12 bases in between. The CDR3: CASSVGRGRYEKLFF. The CDR3 nucleotides read TGTGCCAGCAGCGTAGGTCGGGGAAGGTATGAAAAACTGTTTTTT.

The rearrangement joins TRBV29-1 to TRBJ2-2, with 11 bases lining up with TRBD2. Trimming removed 3 bases from V and 6 bases from J; junction bases left unmatched: 0. Germline loops: CDR1 SQVTM, CDR2 ANQGSEA. This CDR3 region has 13 residues. CDR3 nucleotide sequence: TGCAGCGTTGATAGCGGGAGGGCCGGGGAGCTGTTTTTT. Its translation is CSVDSGRAGELFF.

CDR3 loop: CASASQGNTEAFF. CDR3 nucleotide sequence: TGCGCCAGCGCCTCTCAGGGGAACACTGAAGCTTTCTTT. The chain employs TRBV5-1 and TRBJ1-1, with a possible D match to TRBD1 (5 bases). The CDR3 sequence is 13 residues long. The germline V gene encodes CDR1 SGHRS and CDR2 YFSETQ. The germline V and J ends were trimmed by 7 bases and 1 base, with 11 bases remaining between them.

The CDR3 region is CASGEETQYF. The CDR3 bases are TGTGCCAGCGGCGAAGAGACCCAGTACTTC. This rearrangement joins TRBV9 to TRBJ2-5; no clear D. The germline gives CDR1 SGDLS, CDR2 YYNGEE. Trimming took off 7 bases at V and 3 bases at J, with 4 bases between the two ends. This CDR3 spans 10 amino acids.

This clone turned up a few times. This chain connects TRBV7-9 to TRBJ1-4; possible D gene TRBD1, 5 bases. Per germline, CDR1 SEHNR and CDR2 FQNEAQ (reference sequence). The CDR3 contains 15 residues. The V end lost 4 bases, the J end lost 10 bases, and 19 bases lay between the germline ends. The CDR3 coding sequence is TGTGCCAGCAGCTCCAACACGGGGCTGAAGGGAAAACTGTTTTTT. It translates to CASSSNTGLKGKLFF. Full variable domain (outside the CDR3, taken from reference TRBV7-9 and TRBJ1-4): DTGVSQNPRHKITKRGQNVTFRCDPISEHNRLYWYRQTLGQGPEFLTYFQNEAQLEKSRLLSDRFSAERPKGSFSTLEIQRTEQGDSAMYLCASSSNTGLKGKLFFGSGTQLSVL.

This clone was counted a few times. The chain employs TRBV19 and TRBJ2-2; D is perhaps TRBD2 (5 bases). The CDR3 runs 12 residues. V lost 5 bases, J lost 6 bases, and 7 bases lay in between. Germline V gene sequence: CDR1 LNHDA, CDR2 SQIVND (reference sequence). CDR3 protein: CASSGRSGELFF. The CDR3 DNA reads TGTGCCAGTAGTGGGAGATCCGGGGAGCTGTTTTTT.

This clone showed up just a few times. V gene TRBV29-1 combines with J gene TRBJ2-5; 9 positions agree with TRBD2. Trimming cost V 1 base and J 4 bases; bases outside gene matches: 13. This CDR3 contains 17 residues. The V gene's germline CDR1 is SQVTM and CDR2 ANQGSEA. The CDR3 DNA sequence: TGCAGCGTTGAAGTGGTGGGGCGAGCGGGAGGTTTAGAGACCCAGTACTTC. It codes for CSVEVVGRAGGLETQYF. Filled out from reference TRBV29-1 and TRBJ2-5, the complete variable domain reads SAVISQKPSRDICQRGTSLTIQCQVDSQVTMMFWYRQQPGQSLTLIATANQGSEATYESGFVIDKFPISRPNLTFSTLTVSNMSPEDSSIYLCSVEVVGRAGGLETQYFGPGTRLLVL.

The chain is built from TRBV5-4 and TRBJ1-3, with a weak D call TRBD1 (5 bases). The ends were cut back, 2 bases at V and 3 bases at J, with 9 bases in the middle. This CDR3 comprises 14 residues. Germline-derived CDR1 and CDR2 are SGHNT and YYREEE (reference sequence). CDR3 in DNA: TGTGCCAGCAGCTTAGGGGTTTATGGAAACACCATATATTTT. This gives the protein CASSLGVYGNTIYF.

This clone was recorded only once. The V call is TRBV30, the J call TRBJ2-7; possible D gene TRBD1, 6 bases. CDR3 length: 13 residues. Trimming left V 0 bases short and J 0 bases short, with 6 bases between. Germline V gene sequence: CDR1 GTSNPN, CDR2 SVGIG (reference sequence). CDR3 DNA: TGTGCCTGGAGTGTACAGGGCTCCTACGAGCAGTACTTC. Its protein is CAWSVQGSYEQYF.

The chain carries TRBV7-2 and TRBJ2-5, with TRBD2 identical over 11 bases. CDR1 is SGHTA, CDR2 FQGNSA, per germline. Trimming removed 2 bases from V and 1 base from J; junction bases left unmatched: 3. The CDR3 covers 16 residues. The CDR3 nucleotides are TGTGCCAGCAGCTTATCTAGCGGGAGGATCCAAGAGACCCAGTACTTC. Amino acid sequence: CASSLSSGRIQETQYF.

CDR3 protein: CASSLLASVTDTQYF. The CDR3 DNA reads as TGTGCCAGCAGCTTATTAGCTTCAGTCACAGATACGCAGTATTTT. The gene calls are TRBV7-9 and TRBJ2-3; D gene uncertain. Per the germline V gene, CDR1 is SEHNR and CDR2 is FQNEAQ (reference sequence). CDR3 size: 15 residues. The ends were cut back, 2 bases at V and 2 bases at J, with 11 bases in the middle.

The genes are TRBV29-1 and TRBJ1-2; unclear D gene. V lost 0 bases and J 0 bases, leaving 8 bases between the germline ends. Germline loops: CDR1 SQVTM, CDR2 ANQGSEA. The CDR3 is made up of 14 amino acids. In DNA form, the CDR3 reads TGCAGCGTTGAAGAAGCAAGTACTAACTATGGCTACACCTTC. Protein: CSVEEASTNYGYTF.

This clone was seen a few times. The genes are TRBV4-1 and TRBJ2-1; D gene unclear. CDR1 and CDR2 (germline): MGHRA, YSYEKL. Trimming left V 1 base short and J 2 bases short, with 15 bases between. The CDR3 runs to 17 residues. The DNA for the CDR3 is TGCGCCAGCAGCCAAGTCGACTTAGGCTTCCCCTACAATGAGCAGTTCTTC. Its protein is CASSQVDLGFPYNEQFF.

The V and J genes are TRBV9 and TRBJ1-2; possible D gene TRBD1, 5 bases. CDR1 and CDR2 (germline): SGDLS, YYNGEE. The ends were cut back, 4 bases at V and 6 bases at J, with 13 bases in the middle. The CDR3 has 13 amino acids. CDR3 protein: CASSLGVGHGYTF. Here the CDR3 DNA reads TGTGCCAGCAGCCTAGGTGTGGGACATGGCTACACCTTC.

The chain joins TRBV27 to TRBJ1-5; TRBD1 aligns across 10 bases. The CDR3 contains 15 residues. CDR1 and CDR2 from the germline V gene are MNHEY and SMNVEV (reference sequence). V lost 5 bases to trimming and J lost 7 bases; unmatched junction nucleotides: 8. The CDR3 region is CASSAGTGVTQPQHF. CDR3 bases: TGTGCCAGCAGTGCCGGGACAGGGGTAACACAGCCCCAGCATTTT.

A single count supports this clone. The chain combines TRBV2 with TRBJ2-2; 8 nucleotides agree with TRBD1. The CDR3 contains 14 residues. Trimming removed 8 bases from V and 8 bases from J; junction bases left unmatched: 10. Germline V gene sequence: CDR1 SNHLY, CDR2 FYNNEI. The chain's CDR3 is CASGGTGKFGELFF. The CDR3 bases are TGTGCCAGCGGGGGGACAGGAAAATTTGGGGAGCTGTTTTTT. The full variable domain, its missing parts supplied by reference TRBV2 and TRBJ2-2, is EPEVTQTPSHQVTQMGQEVILRCVPISNHLYFYWYRQILGQKVEFLVSFYNNEISEKSEIFDDQFSVERPDGSNFTLKIRSTKLEDSAMYFCASGGTGKFGELFFGEGSRLTVL.

This clone occurred a few times. The rearrangement uses TRBV5-1 and TRBJ2-3, with 13 bases lining up with TRBD2. V lost 6 bases to trimming and J lost 2 bases; unmatched junction nucleotides: 21. The CDR3 extends over 21 amino acids. CDR1 and CDR2 (germline): SGHRS, YFSETQ. CDR3 in DNA: TGCGCCAGCACGTCATGGGATGGGACTAGCGGGACCCCTCTGGACACAGATACGCAGTATTTT. It translates to CASTSWDGTSGTPLDTDTQYF.

The CDR3, as DNA: TGCGCCAGCAGCTTGGAGGGCAGACAAGAGACCCAGTACTTC. It translates to CASSLEGRQETQYF. V and J are TRBV5-1 and TRBJ2-5, with D unresolved. This CDR3 is built from 14 residues. Germline CDR1 SGHRS, CDR2 YFSETQ. Trimming stripped 0 bases from V and 2 bases from J, with 8 bases between.